These 7 T cell receptor beta chains were sequenced from one sample in a study of monozygotic twins with inflammatory bowel disease. TCRdb reprocessed the 5' RACE reads; each CDR3 protein has one entry and no DNA is given. Its listing shows 300,000 to 350,000 distinct CDR3 sequences. What was sequenced was blood. Receptors originate from a human donor with ulcerative colitis or Crohn's disease, or a healthy co-twin of an affected twin (not recorded which).

The rearrangement joins TRBV30 to TRBJ1-1; no DNA is available, so the TRBD1 call from TCRdb remains unchecked. CDR3 length equals 15 residues. The germline CDR1 and CDR2 sequences are GTSNPN and SVGIG (reference sequence). CDR3 residues: CAWRVTGDLRTEAFF. The full variable domain, in which reference TRBV30 and TRBJ1-1 provide the parts outside the CDR3, is SQTIHQWPATLVQPVGSPLSLECTVEGTSNPNLYWYRQAAGRGLQLLFYSVGIGQISSEVPQNLSASRPQDRQFILSSKKLLLSDSGFYLCAWRVTGDLRTEAFFGQGTRLTVV.

This CDR3 is CASSRSGNTEAFF. This chain links TRBV5-1 with TRBJ1-1. The CDR3 has 13 amino acids. Germline assignment: CDR1 SGHRS and CDR2 YFSETQ.

The chain uses TRBV5-1 and TRBJ2-1; TCRdb proposes TRBD1, but this gene call is untestable without DNA. Germline V CDR1 and CDR2: SGHRS, YFSETQ. The CDR3 consists of 13 residues. CDR3 residues: CASSFFQGNEQFF.

The chain combines TRBV2 with TRBJ2-3; TCRdb calls TRBD1, which cannot be checked without DNA. The germline gives CDR1 SNHLY, CDR2 FYNNEI. This CDR3 is 16 amino acids long. The chain's CDR3 is CASSRPLTTKADTQYF. The whole variable domain, remainder taken from reference TRBV2 and TRBJ2-3, is EPEVTQTPSHQVTQMGQEVILRCVPISNHLYFYWYRQILGQKVEFLVSFYNNEISEKSEIFDDQFSVERPDGSNFTLKIRSTKLEDSAMYFCASSRPLTTKADTQYFGPGTRLTVL.

V is TRBV18 and J is TRBJ2-7; TCRdb selects TRBD1, and the lack of DNA leaves this call unchecked. Germline loops: CDR1 KGHSH, CDR2 LQKENI. This CDR3 has 13 amino acids. CDR3 region: CASSPDRVAEQYF.

The chain combines TRBV5-4 with TRBJ2-5; TCRdb lists TRBD2, though no DNA is available to test this call. The CDR3 has 13 residues. CDR1 is SGHNT, CDR2 YYREEE, per germline (reference sequence). CDR3 in amino acids: CASSLIGRETQYF.

The rearrangement links TRBV7-9 to TRBJ2-3. Germline assignment: CDR1 SEHNR and CDR2 FQNEAQ (reference sequence). This CDR3 comprises 14 residues. The CDR3 reads CASSMGASTDTQYF.